Shown below are 17 T cell receptor beta chains from a single sample sequenced in a study of T-cell reconstitution after alpha-beta-depleted transplantation in children. The library targeted TCRbeta and was prepared with unique molecular identifiers. TCRdb ran MiXCR on the PCR reads and lists one entry per CDR3 protein. The sample includes 540,000 or so distinct CDR3 sequences, 20% to 25% of them seen just once. The source was PBMCs, mostly from graft donor cells, collected 360 days after TCRalphabeta/CD19-depleted stem cell transplant. These receptors originate from a boy younger than two who had a stem cell transplant for acute myeloid leukemia, so the T cells may come from the graft donor.

This chain joins TRBV2 and TRBJ2-1; no clear D. V was trimmed by 3 bases and J by 14 bases, leaving 11 bases between them. This CDR3 has 11 residues. Germline V gene sequence: CDR1 SNHLY, CDR2 FYNNEI. The CDR3: CASSDPGTKFF. CDR3 DNA sequence: TGTGCCAGCAGTGATCCAGGTACTAAGTTCTTC. Together with reference TRBV2 and TRBJ2-1, the CDR3 gives the full variable domain: EPEVTQTPSHQVTQMGQEVILRCVPISNHLYFYWYRQILGQKVEFLVSFYNNEISEKSEIFDDQFSVERPDGSNFTLKIRSTKLEDSAMYFCASSDPGTKFFGPGTRLTVL.

This clonotype showed up many times. The V and J genes are TRBV10-3 and TRBJ2-3; D gene uncertain. The V and J ends lost 0 bases and 5 bases respectively, with 9 bases between them. CDR1 is ENHRY, CDR2 SYGVKD, per germline. The CDR3 sequence is 14 residues long. The CDR3 protein is CAISESVLEDTQYF. The CDR3 bases are TGTGCCATCAGTGAGTCGGTGTTGGAAGATACGCAGTATTTT.

This clonotype was recorded at least ten times. V usage is TRBV7-9 and J usage is TRBJ2-2; perhaps TRBD2 as D (6 bases). Germline-derived CDR1 and CDR2 are SEHNR and FQNEAQ (reference sequence). The V end lost 3 bases, the J end lost 2 bases, and 7 bases lay between the germline ends. This CDR3 contains 14 residues. The CDR3 DNA follows: TGTGCCAGCAGCTTGGGGACTAACACCGGGGAGCTGTTTTTT. The encoded protein is CASSLGTNTGELFF.

In this sample, this clonotype turned up many times. The rearrangement links TRBV7-3 to TRBJ2-3; TRBD1 matches at 10 bases. The V gene's germline CDR1 is SGHTA and CDR2 FQGTGA. The length of the CDR3 is 15 residues. V lost 5 bases to trimming and J lost 4 bases; unmatched junction nucleotides: 6. The CDR3 DNA is TGTGCCAGCAGCCCGGAGACAGGGGGCGCAGATACGCAGTATTTT. It is translated as CASSPETGGADTQYF.

This clonotype was observed a handful of times. This sequence joins TRBV20-1 and TRBJ1-1; no reliable D call. V lost 3 bases, J lost 4 bases, and 15 bases lay in between. The CDR3 is 14 residues long. Germline loops: CDR1 DFQATT, CDR2 SNEGSKA (reference sequence). The CDR3: CSARFGRVPTEAFF. The CDR3 DNA reads TGCAGTGCTAGGTTCGGGAGGGTCCCCACTGAAGCTTTCTTT.

V and J are TRBV4-2 and TRBJ2-3; D may be TRBD1 or TRBD2 (5 bases each). The CDR3 loop spans 16 amino acids. CDR1 and CDR2 (germline): LGHNA, YNFKEQ. Trimming left V 4 bases short and J 4 bases short, with 18 bases between. The DNA of the CDR3 is TGTGCCAGCAGCCGTATGTCGGGGCCGTTACCAGATACGCAGTATTTT. The encoded protein is CASSRMSGPLPDTQYF.

This clonotype was found many times. The chain has TRBV29-1 and TRBJ1-1; D gene ambiguous. V was pared by 5 bases and J by 7 bases, with 8 bases between. This CDR3 contains 10 residues. In germline, CDR1 is SQVTM, CDR2 ANQGSEA. The CDR3 sequence: CSVWEVEAFF. CDR3 bases: TGCAGCGTTTGGGAGGTTGAAGCTTTCTTT.

This clonotype was recorded at least ten times. This chain connects TRBV20-1 to TRBJ2-7, with 10 bases fitting TRBD1. V trimming: 5 bases; J trimming: 3 bases; junction bases outside the gene matches: 1. CDR3 length: 12 residues. Germline V CDR1 and CDR2: DFQATT, SNEGSKA (reference sequence). The CDR3 coding sequence is TGCAGTGCTGGACAGGGGGACTACGAGCAGTACGTC. Residues: CSAGQGDYEQYV.

The chain combines TRBV20-1 with TRBJ2-7; the match to TRBD1 covers 8 bases. V lost 6 bases and J lost 0; bases outside the gene matches: 7. This CDR3 is 14 amino acids long. The germline gives CDR1 DFQATT, CDR2 SNEGSKA (reference sequence). The CDR3: CSADPGQVSYEQYV. The CDR3 nucleotides read TGCAGTGCGGATCCGGGACAGGTCTCCTACGAGCAGTACGTC.

Only a few counts were recorded for this clonotype. The rearrangement uses TRBV15 and TRBJ1-6, with a tentative D call TRBD1 (5 bases). Trimming took 0 bases from V and 6 from J, leaving 9 bases between them. CDR1 LNHNV and CDR2 YYDKDF come from the germline V gene (reference sequence). This CDR3 has 15 amino acids. CDR3 coding DNA: TGTGCCACCAGCAGAGACAGGGCGGCTAATTCACCCCTCCACTTT. This sequence encodes CATSRDRAANSPLHF.

This clonotype was observed at least ten times. The chain uses TRBV27 and TRBJ1-1; 9 nucleotides line up with TRBD1. The germline CDR1 and CDR2 sequences are MNHEY and SMNVEV (reference sequence). The CDR3 length is 13 residues. V trimming: 4 bases; J trimming: 8 bases; junction bases outside the gene matches: 5. CDR3 sequence: CASSSYGQGEAFF. In DNA form, the CDR3 reads TGTGCCAGCAGTTCATACGGACAGGGGGAAGCTTTCTTT.

In DNA, the CDR3 is TGCAGTGCTAGAAAACAGGGGTGGGCCGGGGAGCTGTTTTTT. Translated: CSARKQGWAGELFF. This chain joins TRBV20-1 and TRBJ2-2, with 7 bases lining up with TRBD1. Trimming removed 2 bases from V and 6 bases from J; junction bases left unmatched: 6. The CDR3 length is 14 residues. CDR1 and CDR2 (germline): DFQATT, SNEGSKA (reference sequence).

This clonotype was detected many times. V usage is TRBV6-1 and J usage is TRBJ1-1; D is unclear. The CDR3 covers 16 residues. The V gene's germline CDR1 is MNHNS and CDR2 SASEGT. V was clipped by 6 bases and J by 0 bases, with 17 bases between them. CDR3 amino acids: CASRPIPGRLNTEAFF. CDR3 DNA sequence: TGTGCCAGCAGACCGATCCCAGGACGACTGAACACTGAAGCTTTCTTT.

The table lists this clonotype with a few counts. The chain employs TRBV20-1 and TRBJ2-2, with TRBD1 matching 7 bases. From germline, CDR1 is DFQATT and CDR2 SNEGSKA (reference sequence). This CDR3 region has 12 residues. The trim removed 6 bases at V and 11 bases at J, leaving 9 bases unmatched. CDR3 protein: CSAISTGRELFF. The CDR3 DNA reads TGCAGTGCCATATCGACAGGGAGAGAGCTGTTTTTT.

The chain joins TRBV6-5 to TRBJ2-1; D gene unclear. V was cut by 6 bases and J by 9 bases, with 12 bases left in between. Germline V gene lookup returns CDR1 MNHEY and CDR2 SVGAGI. CDR3 length equals 12 residues. The CDR3 here is CASSYGSTEQFF. As DNA, the CDR3 is TGTGCCAGCAGCTACGGTTCCACTGAGCAGTTCTTC.

This clonotype was picked up a small number of times. CDR3 DNA: TGTGCCAGCAAAGCAGGGAATGAAAAACTGTTTTTT. It encodes CASKAGNEKLFF. The chain has TRBV6-5 and TRBJ1-4; tentative D call: TRBD1 (5 bases). The germline V and J ends were trimmed by 7 bases and 5 bases, with 8 bases remaining between them. Per germline, CDR1 MNHEY and CDR2 SVGAGI. This CDR3 contains 12 residues.

The chain joins TRBV10-3 to TRBJ1-4; no clear D gene. CDR1 is ENHRY, CDR2 SYGVKD, per germline. V lost 3 bases and J lost 6, with 8 bases in between. CDR3 length: 13 residues. The CDR3 coding sequence is TGTGCCATCAGTGAAGACACCGATGAAAAACTGTTTTTT. This translates into CAISEDTDEKLFF.